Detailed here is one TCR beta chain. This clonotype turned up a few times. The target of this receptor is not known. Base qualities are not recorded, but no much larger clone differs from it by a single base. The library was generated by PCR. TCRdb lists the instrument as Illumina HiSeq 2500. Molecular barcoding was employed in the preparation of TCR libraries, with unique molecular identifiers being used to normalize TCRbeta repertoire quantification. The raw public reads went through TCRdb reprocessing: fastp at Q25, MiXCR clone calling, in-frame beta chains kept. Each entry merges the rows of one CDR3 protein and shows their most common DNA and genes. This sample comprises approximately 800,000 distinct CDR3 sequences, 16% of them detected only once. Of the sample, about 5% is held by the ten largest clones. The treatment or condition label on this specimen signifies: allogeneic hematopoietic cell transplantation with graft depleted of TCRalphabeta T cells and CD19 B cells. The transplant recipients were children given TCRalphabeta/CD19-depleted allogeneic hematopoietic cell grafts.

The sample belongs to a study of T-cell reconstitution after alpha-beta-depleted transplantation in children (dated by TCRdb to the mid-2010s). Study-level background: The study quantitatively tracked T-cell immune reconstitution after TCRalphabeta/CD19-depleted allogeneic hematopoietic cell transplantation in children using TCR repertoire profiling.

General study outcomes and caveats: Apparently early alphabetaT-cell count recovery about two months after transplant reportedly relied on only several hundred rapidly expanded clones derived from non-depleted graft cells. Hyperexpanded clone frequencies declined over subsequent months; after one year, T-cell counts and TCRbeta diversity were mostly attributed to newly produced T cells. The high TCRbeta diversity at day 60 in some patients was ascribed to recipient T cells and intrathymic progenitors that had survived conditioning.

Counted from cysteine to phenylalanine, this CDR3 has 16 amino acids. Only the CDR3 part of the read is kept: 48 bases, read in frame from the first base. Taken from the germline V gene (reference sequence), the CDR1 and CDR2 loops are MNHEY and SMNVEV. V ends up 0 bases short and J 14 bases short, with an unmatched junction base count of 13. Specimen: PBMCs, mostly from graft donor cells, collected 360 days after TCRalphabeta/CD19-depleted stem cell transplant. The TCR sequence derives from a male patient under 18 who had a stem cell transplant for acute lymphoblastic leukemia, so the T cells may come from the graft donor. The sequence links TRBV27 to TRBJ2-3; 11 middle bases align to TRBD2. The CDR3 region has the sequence CASSLSATSGRAGWYF. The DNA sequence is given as TGTGCCAGCAGTTTATCGGCAACTAGCGGGAGAGCCGGGTGGTATTTT.